The 8 T cell receptor beta chains below come from one sample, sequenced in a study of T-cell reconstitution after alpha-beta-depleted transplantation in children. Researchers prepared the TCRbeta library using unique molecular identifiers, the study reports. Each CDR3 protein is one row after TCRdb ran MiXCR on the PCR reads. The data show around 490,000 distinct CDR3 sequences, with roughly 11% seen just once and 14% held by the top ten. This sample comprised PBMCs, mostly from graft donor cells, obtained 180 days after TCRalphabeta/CD19-depleted stem cell transplant. Source of these receptors: a female patient between 2 and 15 years old who had a stem cell transplant for aplastic anemia, so the T cells may come from the graft donor.

V usage is TRBV12-3 or TRBV12-4 and J usage is TRBJ1-2, with 11 nucleotides matching TRBD1. This CDR3 contains 15 residues. V lost 6 bases, J lost 8 bases, and 11 bases stayed unmatched. CDR3 bases: TGTGCCAGCAGCCGCGGACAGGGGGCCCTGGGGGGCTACACCTTC. This encodes CASSRGQGALGGYTF.

The chain recombines TRBV6-2 or TRBV6-3 with TRBJ2-7, with D hard to call. There are 11 residues in the CDR3. CDR1 MNHEY and CDR2 SVGEGT come from the germline V gene. Trimming stripped 3 bases from V and 6 bases from J, with 6 bases between. The CDR3 DNA reads as TGTGCCAGCAGTTATCGTTCCGAGCAGTACGTC. Its translation: CASSYRSEQYV.

This clonotype has only a few counts. The V call is TRBV24-1, the J call TRBJ2-3; D gene unclear. The V end lost 3 bases, the J end lost 4 bases, and 7 bases lay between the germline ends. This CDR3 spans 13 amino acids. Per the germline V gene, CDR1 is KGHDR and CDR2 is SFDVKD. The chain's CDR3 is CATSDRVADTQYF. The CDR3, as DNA: TGTGCCACCAGTGATAGGGTGGCAGATACGCAGTATTTT.

The V gene is TRBV27, the J gene TRBJ2-7, with 11 positions matching TRBD1. Looked up from germline, CDR1 is MNHEY and CDR2 is SMNVEV (reference sequence). Trimming at V came to 5 bases and at J to 5 bases, leaving 14 bases not matched to a gene. The CDR3 spans 17 residues. CDR3 DNA sequence: TGTGCCAGCAGTCCCAGACATCCGGACAGGGGGCGTAACGAGCAGTACTTC. This gives the protein CASSPRHPDRGRNEQYF.

The chain couples TRBV9 to TRBJ2-2; no clear D gene. CDR1 and CDR2 from the germline V gene are SGDLS and YYNGEE. V was clipped by 3 bases and J by 4 bases, with 13 bases between them. The CDR3 consists of 15 residues. CDR3 in DNA: TGTGCCAGCAGCGGCCTCCCCCCCAGCACCGGGGAGCTGTTTTTT. Protein: CASSGLPPSTGELFF.

This clonotype was observed a handful of times. The conserved phenylalanine or tryptophan normally closing the CDR3 is absent here, so this likely arose from a read error. Because the CDR3's place on the DNA is in doubt, the DNA is left out and the CDR3 is given as listed by TCRdb. This chain connects TRBV4-3 to TRBJ2-7. The CDR3 adds up to 8 amino acids, both ends counted. Germline V gene data show CDR1 as LGHNA and CDR2 as YSLEER. CDR3 region: CASLCVED.

CDR3 amino acids: CASSLPTGGTEAFF. The CDR3 DNA sequence: TGTGCCAGCAGCCTTCCGACAGGGGGCACTGAAGCTTTCTTT. The rearrangement uses TRBV28 and TRBJ1-1; 9 nucleotides match TRBD1. J was trimmed by 4 bases and V by 6 bases; bases with no gene match: 6. Germline assignment: CDR1 MDHEN and CDR2 SYDVKM. The CDR3 consists of 14 residues.

The chain links TRBV3-1 to TRBJ1-4; D is possibly TRBD1 (5 bases). V lost 4 bases and J lost 2, with 20 bases in between. The CDR3 is made up of 18 amino acids. Per the germline V gene, CDR1 is LGHDT and CDR2 is YNNKEL (reference sequence). CDR3 region: CASSPSPHGGTTNEKLFF. CDR3 bases: TGTGCCAGCAGCCCATCGCCCCATGGGGGGACCACTAATGAAAAACTGTTTTTT.